This TCR beta chain originates from a study of CD8+ T cells in alopecia areata (dated by TCRdb to about 2018). With regard to the full study: Treated patients were enrolled in an open-label pilot trial of oral tofacitinib at 5 to 10 mg twice daily for moderate-to-severe alopecia areata. To study T cell clonal expansion in alopecia areata, the researchers applied high-throughput TCRbeta sequencing to both the C3H/HeJ mouse model and human patients. Tofacitinib was administered for 6 to 18 months, and 6 months of follow-up off drug were then conducted to assess delayed response and recurrence. The SALT score, which quantifies the percentage of affected scalp surface area, was used to measure disease severity in treated patients. Biopsies were taken from tofacitinib-treated patients at baseline and again at 4 and 24 weeks into treatment, and several of those patients also had a later scalp biopsy. Scalp tissue and sorted CD4+ and CD8+ peripheral blood T cells from patchy and totalis/universalis alopecia areata patients and from healthy controls were covered by human TCRbeta sequencing. Scalp clonality was compared across normal scalp (n=4), patchy alopecia areata scalp (n=8), and alopecia totalis/universalis scalp (n=8). immunoSEQ multiplex PCR using 35 Vbeta forward primers and 13 Jbeta reverse primers was used to amplify TCRbeta CDR3 regions. RNA came from the PAXgene miRNA kit for fixed scalp, the miRNeasy kit for PBMCs, and the RNeasy kit for mouse skin. Overall results and qualifications from the work: Scalp TCR repertoire analysis is complicated because resident alphabeta T cells in normal human skin are also sequenced, whereas mouse skin is dominated by gammadelta T cells. Compared with normal scalp, lesional scalp had higher clonality and more expanded CD8+ clones, particularly in alopecia totalis/universalis, a pattern that suggests antigenic drive. Shared TCR sequences between patients were less evident than in mice, which may be partly attributable to HLA diversity in the patient population. Scalp clonality and the number of expanded CD8+ clones among the top 100 scalp clones were significantly decreased by tofacitinib. Because the treated cohort was small and included a single nonresponder, larger studies are needed to assess links between baseline CD8+ expansion and response. During tofacitinib treatment, many expanded lesional clones remained in scalp and blood, and this persistence may partly explain relapse after treatment is stopped.

CDR3 length: 14 amino acids, cysteine to phenylalanine. Left in the record is the CDR3 DNA by itself, 42 bases read in frame from the first base. CDR1 SQVTM and CDR2 ANQGSEA are derived from the germline V gene. V loses 7 bases of germline sequence and J loses 4 bases, and the interval between the two ends is 19 bases. The treatment or condition label here, explained by the study, means: oral pan-JAK inhibitor, 5-10 mg twice daily. Lesional scalp punch biopsies and peripheral blood were collected from alopecia areata patients. After PBMCs were isolated by density centrifugation and stained for CD3, CD4 and CD8, a FACSAria was used to sort CD4+ and CD8+ T cells. Note on this clone: Its specific antigen is unknown. Qualities for individual bases were not recorded, and no much larger clone is one base off.

Preparation of the library involved the immunoSEQ multiplex PCR assay. RNA was extracted from all samples and reverse transcribed into cDNA, which served as template for TCR sequencing. First-strand cDNA was synthesized with SuperScript III using a 2:1 mix of oligo-dT and random hexamers. Amplification bias was assessed with a synthetic immune receptor repertoire, and residual bias was removed computationally. The paper's data handling went like this. After raw reads were preprocessed to remove errors, the CDR3 was defined following IMGT conventions as running from the conserved cysteine to phenylalanine. Clonality was calculated as 1 minus Shannon entropy normalized by log2 of the number of productive unique TCRs. CD4 or CD8 identity of scalp clones was inferred by cross-referencing scalp TCRbeta sequences with sorted blood CD4 and CD8 repertoires. TCRdb obtained this table from immuneACCESS and retained in-frame rearrangements with V and J assigned. These tables miss some clones; where compared with another copy, unresolved V genes account for less than half of the shortfall, and the remainder is unexplained. V and J calls and clone size come straight from that table; D and trimming were deduced from the DNA. The sample table records about 210,000 clones; approximately 72% of these occur just once. The ten largest clones represent about 1.2% of the sample.

The specimen was CD4+ T cells sorted from blood, collected at week 44, from a patient treated with tofacitinib. The TCR sequence derives from a human donor with alopecia areata. The chain couples TRBV29-1 to TRBJ1-2; the D gene assignment is ambiguous. This receptor carries the CDR3 CSASAGVSAYGYTF. The nucleotide sequence reads as follows: TGCAGCGCATCCGCAGGCGTCTCAGCCTATGGCTACACCTTC.